A single sample gave rise to the 20 T cell receptor beta chains below, sequenced in a study of blood T cell repertoires in COVID-19. Produced via immunoSEQ multiplex PCR; TCRdb's table is partial and in-frame only. This table holds about 220,000 clones, 84% found once. Sequencing was done on a sample of peripheral blood. The receptors stem from a woman aged 55-70 years who had recovered from COVID-19.

The gene calls are TRBV4-1 and TRBJ2-7, with D unresolved. The CDR3 sequence is 14 residues long. Germline lookup yields CDR1 MGHRA and CDR2 YSYEKL. Between the trimmed V and J ends, which lost 3 bases and 2 bases, there was a span of 11 bases. The CDR3 loop reads CASSQMGRAYEQYF. CDR3 in DNA: TGCGCCAGCAGCCAGATGGGCCGAGCCTACGAGCAGTACTTC.

This chain joins TRBV7-9 and TRBJ2-5; a possible D gene is TRBD1 (7 bases). The germline V and J ends were trimmed by 4 bases and 5 bases, with 14 bases remaining between them. The germline V gene encodes CDR1 SEHNR and CDR2 FQNEAQ (reference sequence). The length of the CDR3 is 14 residues. The CDR3 region is CASSYTGEDETQYF. CDR3 coding DNA: TGTGCCAGCAGCTATACAGGGGAGGATGAGACCCAGTACTTC.

The chain recombines TRBV18 with TRBJ1-2; 7 nucleotides align to TRBD1. The germline gives CDR1 KGHSH, CDR2 LQKENI. Germline trimming cut 2 bases from V and 2 bases from J; bases unmatched to any gene: 5. CDR3 length equals 15 residues. In nucleotides, the CDR3 is TGTGCCAGCTCACCATCGACAGGGAGCAACTATGGCTACACCTTC. The encoded protein is CASSPSTGSNYGYTF.

This rearrangement joins TRBV7-9 to TRBJ1-1; D is unresolved. Germline assignment: CDR1 SEHNR and CDR2 FQNEAQ (reference sequence). There are 13 residues in the CDR3. V was shortened by 5 bases and J by 3 bases, with 10 bases between the two germline ends. The CDR3 here is CASSVDQDTEAFF. The CDR3 nucleotides read TGTGCCAGCAGCGTAGACCAGGACACTGAAGCTTTCTTT.

This chain connects TRBV5-1 to TRBJ1-2; 8 nucleotides agree with TRBD1. The CDR3 has 14 residues. The ends lost 3 bases at V and 7 bases at J; junction bases unmatched: 8. Germline V lookup: CDR1 SGHRS, CDR2 YFSETQ. The chain's CDR3 is CASSYGQGTAGYTF. CDR3 coding DNA: TGCGCCAGCAGCTACGGACAGGGCACGGCTGGCTACACCTTC.

The V and J genes are TRBV2 and TRBJ2-3; tentatively, D is TRBD2 (5 bases). Germline V gives CDR1 SNHLY, CDR2 FYNNEI. V was trimmed by 8 bases and J by 6 bases, leaving 12 bases between them. The CDR3 extends over 12 amino acids. For the CDR3, the DNA is TGTGCCAGCCAACTACGGAGGGATACGCAGTATTTT. Amino acid sequence: CASQLRRDTQYF.

This chain links TRBV30 with TRBJ1-1; D unresolved. The CDR3 covers 10 residues. V was shortened by 4 bases and J by 12 bases, with 12 bases between the two germline ends. Germline values: CDR1 GTSNPN, CDR2 SVGIG (reference sequence). The CDR3: CAWIGTGSFF. In nucleotides, the CDR3 is TGTGCCTGGATTGGAACGGGGTCTTTCTTT.

The gene calls are TRBV9 and TRBJ1-2; D not resolved. This CDR3 is built from 12 residues. V dropped 4 bases and J dropped 8 bases, with 12 bases sitting between them. Germline CDR1 SGDLS, CDR2 YYNGEE. CDR3 coding DNA: TGTGCCAGCAGCACATCGACGGGAGGCTACACCTTC. It yields the protein CASSTSTGGYTF.

The chain recombines TRBV5-1 with TRBJ1-1; 7 positions match TRBD1. The CDR3 extends over 14 amino acids. V lost 0 bases, J lost 5 bases, and 4 bases stayed unmatched. Germline CDR1 reads SGHRS; CDR2 reads YFSETQ. CDR3 sequence reads: CASSLAAGGTEAFF. The CDR3 DNA reads TGCGCCAGCAGCTTGGCCGCAGGGGGGACTGAAGCTTTCTTT.

CDR3 in amino acids: CASSFGREQYF. The CDR3 nucleotides are TGTGCCAGCAGTTTTGGTCGGGAGCAGTACTTC. The gene calls are TRBV12-3 or TRBV12-4 and TRBJ2-7; D gene unclear. The CDR3 is made up of 11 amino acids. With 3 bases removed from V and 7 bases from J, the gap between germline ends came to 7 bases.

The rearrangement joins TRBV30 to TRBJ1-4; weak D call: TRBD1 (6 bases). V was clipped by 4 bases and J by 7 bases, with 10 bases between them. This CDR3 spans 12 amino acids. Germline V gives CDR1 GTSNPN, CDR2 SVGIG (reference sequence). The CDR3: CAWNRAGEKLFF. CDR3 nucleotide sequence: TGTGCCTGGAACAGGGCTGGTGAAAAACTGTTTTTT.

The chain has TRBV11-2 and TRBJ2-4, with a possible D match to TRBD2 (7 bases). This CDR3 region has 15 residues. Trimming took 4 bases from V and 3 from J, leaving 13 bases between them. Germline lookup yields CDR1 SGHAT and CDR2 FQNNGV. The CDR3, as DNA: TGTGCCAGCAGCTGGGGGGGCCAGGTCAAAAACATTCAGTACTTC. The encoded protein is CASSWGGQVKNIQYF.

This chain uses TRBV4-1 with TRBJ2-4; D remains unclear. The CDR3 spans 13 residues. Trimming took off 3 bases at V and 8 bases at J, with 11 bases between the two ends. CDR1 MGHRA and CDR2 YSYEKL come from the germline V gene. The DNA for the CDR3 is TGCGCCAGCAGCCAGTGGATTGAGGACATTCAGTACTTC. Translation gives CASSQWIEDIQYF.

V gene TRBV4-1 combines with J gene TRBJ1-5; weak D call: TRBD1 (5 bases). CDR3 length equals 18 residues. In germline, CDR1 is MGHRA, CDR2 YSYEKL. V lost 0 bases to trimming and J lost 3 bases, with 18 bases between them. CDR3 nucleotide sequence: TGCGCCAGCAGCCAAGAGGGAGCGGGGAGCGGACACAATCAGCCCCAGCATTTT. Translation gives CASSQEGAGSGHNQPQHF.

This rearrangement joins TRBV2 to TRBJ2-1, with 7 bases lining up with TRBD1. V shed 4 bases, J shed 5 bases, and the junction held 5 bases outside the gene matches. Germline values: CDR1 SNHLY, CDR2 FYNNEI. The CDR3 covers 14 residues. The CDR3 sequence: CASSGGTEDNEQFF. CDR3 DNA sequence: TGTGCCAGCAGTGGGGGGACAGAGGACAATGAGCAGTTCTTC. Complete variable domain (other parts from reference TRBV2 and TRBJ2-1): EPEVTQTPSHQVTQMGQEVILRCVPISNHLYFYWYRQILGQKVEFLVSFYNNEISEKSEIFDDQFSVERPDGSNFTLKIRSTKLEDSAMYFCASSGGTEDNEQFFGPGTRLTVL.

The DNA of the CDR3 is TGTGCCTGGACCCAGAGAGGGACAGGGGGCTCTGGCTACACCTTC. The encoded protein is CAWTQRGTGGSGYTF. V gene TRBV30 combines with J gene TRBJ1-2; 12 bases align to TRBD1. After removal of 4 bases from V and 7 bases from J, the junction contained 10 bases not matched to a gene. Germline-derived CDR1 and CDR2 are GTSNPN and SVGIG (reference sequence). CDR3 length equals 15 residues.

The chain couples TRBV2 to TRBJ2-7; 7 bases align to TRBD2. There are 15 residues in the CDR3. Germline CDR1 and CDR2: SNHLY and FYNNEI. V was clipped by 2 bases and J by 2 bases; unmatched bases: 6. In nucleotides, the CDR3 is TGTGCCAGCAGTGAACCTAGCGGTACCCCCTACGAGCAGTACTTC. Its translation: CASSEPSGTPYEQYF.

This rearrangement joins TRBV12-3 or TRBV12-4 to TRBJ2-3; D unresolved. The CDR3 extends over 12 amino acids. Trimming removed 6 bases from V and 4 bases from J, with 8 bases in between. This chain's CDR3 is CASSIRADTQYF. The CDR3 DNA reads as TGTGCCAGCAGCATTAGAGCAGATACGCAGTATTTT.

This sequence joins TRBV6-2 or TRBV6-3 and TRBJ1-2, with D unresolved. CDR1 is MNHEY, CDR2 SVGEGT, per germline. This CDR3 is built from 15 residues. Trimming removed 4 bases at V and 1 base at J, with 13 bases between. The CDR3 loop reads CASSSATISNYGYTF. In DNA, the CDR3 is TGTGCCAGCAGTTCCGCGACAATCAGTAACTATGGCTACACCTTC.

The chain combines TRBV6-5 with TRBJ2-1, with 7 bases aligning to TRBD2. Trimming removed 8 bases from V and 3 bases from J; junction bases left unmatched: 1. The CDR3 spans 12 residues. Germline V gene sequence: CDR1 MNHEY, CDR2 SVGAGI. Written as DNA, the CDR3 is TGTGCCAGCGGGGGGGGCTACAATGAGCAGTTCTTC. Protein sequence: CASGGGYNEQFF.